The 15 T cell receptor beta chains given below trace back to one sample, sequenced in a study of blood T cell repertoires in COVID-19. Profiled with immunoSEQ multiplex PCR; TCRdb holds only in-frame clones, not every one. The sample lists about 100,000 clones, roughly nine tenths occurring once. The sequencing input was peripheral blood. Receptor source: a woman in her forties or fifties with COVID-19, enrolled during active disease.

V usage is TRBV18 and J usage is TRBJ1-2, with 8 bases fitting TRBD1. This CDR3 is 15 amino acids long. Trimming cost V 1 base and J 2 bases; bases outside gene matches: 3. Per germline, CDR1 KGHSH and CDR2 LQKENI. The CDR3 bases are TGTGCCAGCTCACCACGGACAGGGAGGAACTATGGCTACACCTTC. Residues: CASSPRTGRNYGYTF.

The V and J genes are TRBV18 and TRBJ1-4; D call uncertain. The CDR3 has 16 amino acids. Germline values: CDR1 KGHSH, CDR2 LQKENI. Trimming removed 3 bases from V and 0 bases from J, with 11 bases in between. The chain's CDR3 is CASSPNTVATNEKLFF. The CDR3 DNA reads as TGTGCCAGCTCACCTAATACAGTTGCAACTAATGAAAAACTGTTTTTT.

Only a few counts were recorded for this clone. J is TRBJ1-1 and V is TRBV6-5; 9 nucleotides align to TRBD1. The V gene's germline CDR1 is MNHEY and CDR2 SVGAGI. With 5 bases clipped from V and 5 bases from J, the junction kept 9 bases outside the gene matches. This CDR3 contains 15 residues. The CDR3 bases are TGTGCCAGCAGTCCCCGGACAGGGGATTGGACTGAAGCTTTCTTT. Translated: CASSPRTGDWTEAFF.

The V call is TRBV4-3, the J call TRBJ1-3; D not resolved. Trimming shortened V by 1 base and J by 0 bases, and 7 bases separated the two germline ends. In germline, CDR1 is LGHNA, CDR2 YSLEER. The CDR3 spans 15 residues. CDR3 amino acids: CASSQGLNSGNTIYF. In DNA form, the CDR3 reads TGCGCCAGCAGCCAAGGACTGAACTCTGGAAACACCATATATTTT.

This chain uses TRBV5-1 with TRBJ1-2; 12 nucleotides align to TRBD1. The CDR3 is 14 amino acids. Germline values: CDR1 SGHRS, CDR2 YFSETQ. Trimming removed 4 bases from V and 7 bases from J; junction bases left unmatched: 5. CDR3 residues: CASSMGQGAIGYTF. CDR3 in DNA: TGCGCCAGCAGCATGGGACAGGGGGCAATTGGCTACACCTTC.

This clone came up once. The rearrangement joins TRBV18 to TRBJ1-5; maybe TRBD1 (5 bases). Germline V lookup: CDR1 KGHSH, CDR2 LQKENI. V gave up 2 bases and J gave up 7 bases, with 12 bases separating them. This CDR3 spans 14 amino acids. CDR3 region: CASSPFEWGQPQHF. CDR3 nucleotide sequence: TGTGCCAGCTCACCATTCGAATGGGGCCAGCCCCAGCATTTT.

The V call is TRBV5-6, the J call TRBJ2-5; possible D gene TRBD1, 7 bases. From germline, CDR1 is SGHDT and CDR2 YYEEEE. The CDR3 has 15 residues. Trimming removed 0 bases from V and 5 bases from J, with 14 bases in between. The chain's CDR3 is CASSLESGGSETQYF. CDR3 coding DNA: TGTGCCAGCAGCTTGGAGTCAGGGGGGTCGGAGACCCAGTACTTC. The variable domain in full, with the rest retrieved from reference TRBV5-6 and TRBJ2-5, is DAGVTQSPTHLIKTRGQQVTLRCSPKSGHDTVSWYQQALGQGPQFIFQYYEEEERQRGNFPDRFSGHQFPNYSSELNVNALLLGDSALYLCASSLESGGSETQYFGPGTRLLVL.

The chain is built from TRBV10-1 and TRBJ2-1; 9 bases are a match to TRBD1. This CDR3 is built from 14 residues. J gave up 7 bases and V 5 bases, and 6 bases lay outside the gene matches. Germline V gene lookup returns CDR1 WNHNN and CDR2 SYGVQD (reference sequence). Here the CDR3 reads CASSPGQGTNEQFF. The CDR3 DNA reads TGCGCCAGCAGTCCCGGACAGGGGACAAATGAGCAGTTCTTC.

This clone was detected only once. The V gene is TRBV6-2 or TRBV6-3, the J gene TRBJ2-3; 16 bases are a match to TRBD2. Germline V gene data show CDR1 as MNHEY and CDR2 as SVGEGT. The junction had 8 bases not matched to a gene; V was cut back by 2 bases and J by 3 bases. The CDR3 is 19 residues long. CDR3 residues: CASSYPPGLAGGVTDTQYF. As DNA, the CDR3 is TGTGCCAGCAGTTACCCCCCGGGACTAGCGGGGGGGGTAACAGATACGCAGTATTTT.

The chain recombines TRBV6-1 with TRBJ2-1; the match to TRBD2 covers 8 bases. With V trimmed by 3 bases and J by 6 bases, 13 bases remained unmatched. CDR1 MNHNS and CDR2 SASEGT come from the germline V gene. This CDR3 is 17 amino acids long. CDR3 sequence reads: CASSENLGGGLLNEQFF. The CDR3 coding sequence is TGTGCCAGCAGTGAGAACCTAGGCGGGGGGCTCCTCAATGAGCAGTTCTTC.

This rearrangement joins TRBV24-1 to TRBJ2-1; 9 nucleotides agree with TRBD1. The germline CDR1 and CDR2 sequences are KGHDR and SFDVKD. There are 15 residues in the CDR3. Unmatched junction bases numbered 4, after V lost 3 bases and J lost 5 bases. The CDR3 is CATSDRTGAHNEQFF. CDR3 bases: TGTGCCACCAGTGATCGGACAGGGGCACACAATGAGCAGTTCTTC.

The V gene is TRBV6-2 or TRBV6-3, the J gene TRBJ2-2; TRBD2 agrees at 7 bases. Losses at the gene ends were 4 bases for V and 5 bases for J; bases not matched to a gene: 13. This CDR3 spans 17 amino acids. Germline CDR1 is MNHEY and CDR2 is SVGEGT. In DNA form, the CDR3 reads TGTGCCAGCAGTTTCACGTCCCGCGGGGGTTATACCGGGGAGCTGTTTTTT. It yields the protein CASSFTSRGGYTGELFF.

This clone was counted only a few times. The CDR3 nucleotides are TGTGCCAGCAGCAAGGGAGCCTACGAGCAGTACTTC. It yields the protein CASSKGAYEQYF. The chain has TRBV7-9 and TRBJ2-7; perhaps TRBD2 as D (5 bases). The germline CDR1 and CDR2 sequences are SEHNR and FQNEAQ (reference sequence). Trimming cost V 5 bases and J 2 bases, with 7 bases left between them. This CDR3 contains 12 residues.

The CDR3 DNA follows: TGTGCCAGCAGCTGGGACAGTTACACCGGGGAGCTGTTTTTT. This translates into CASSWDSYTGELFF. This chain uses TRBV5-4 with TRBJ2-2; TRBD1 matches at 7 bases. The CDR3 totals 14 residues. Germline CDR1 SGHNT, CDR2 YYREEE (reference sequence). V was pared by 3 bases and J by 3 bases, with 2 bases of the junction left unmatched.

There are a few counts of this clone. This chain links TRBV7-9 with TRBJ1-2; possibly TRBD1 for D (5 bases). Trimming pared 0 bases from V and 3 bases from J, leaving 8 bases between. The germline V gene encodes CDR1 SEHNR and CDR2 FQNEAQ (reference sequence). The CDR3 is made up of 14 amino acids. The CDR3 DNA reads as TGTGCCAGCAGCTTAGCGGGGGGATACTATGGCTACACCTTC. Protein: CASSLAGGYYGYTF. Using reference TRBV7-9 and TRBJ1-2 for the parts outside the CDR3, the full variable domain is DTGVSQNPRHKITKRGQNVTFRCDPISEHNRLYWYRQTLGQGPEFLTYFQNEAQLEKSRLLSDRFSAERPKGSFSTLEIQRTEQGDSAMYLCASSLAGGYYGYTFGSGTRLTVV.